The source of this TCR beta chain is a study of identical twins. Study findings and constraints: The presence of invariant MAIT and iNKT cells could partly confound analyses of zero-insertion sequences. Insertions were fewer in abundant cord blood beta clonotypes, whereas memory repertoires showed none of this pattern.

TCRdb reprocessed the 5' RACE reads via MiXCR and lists one record per CDR3 protein. This sample yields 600,000 to 700,000 distinct CDR3 sequences, of which approximately 21% are seen a single time; around 4.5% belongs to the top ten. CDR1 SGHTA and CDR2 FQGTGA come from the germline V gene. CDR3 length: 13 residues. V was cut by 4 bases and J by 6 bases, with 11 bases left in between. In regard to this clonotype: Its target is unknown.

This same sample was also part of a study on T cells expressing NK-cell markers.

This chain joins TRBV7-3 and TRBJ2-3, with D unclear. This TCR was sampled from a woman between 18 and 30 years old in good health. The sequenced sample was PBMCs. Here the CDR3 DNA reads TGTGCCAGCAGCTCCCTGGGGTCGGATACGCAGTATTTT. This translates into CASSSLGSDTQYF.